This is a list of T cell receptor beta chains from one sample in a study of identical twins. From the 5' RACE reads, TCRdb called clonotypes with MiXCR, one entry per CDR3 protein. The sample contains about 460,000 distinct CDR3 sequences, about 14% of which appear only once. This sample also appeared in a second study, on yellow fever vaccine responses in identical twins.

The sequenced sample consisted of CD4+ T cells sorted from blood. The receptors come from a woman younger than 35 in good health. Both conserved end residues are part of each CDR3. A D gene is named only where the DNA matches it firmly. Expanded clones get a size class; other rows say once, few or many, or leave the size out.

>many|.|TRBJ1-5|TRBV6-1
CASSEGFGNQPQHF
TGTGCCAGCAGTGAAGGTTTTGGCAATCAGCCCCAGCATTTT
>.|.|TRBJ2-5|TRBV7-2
CASSRGTEETQYF
TGTGCCAGCAGCCGAGGGACTGAAGAGACCCAGTACTTC
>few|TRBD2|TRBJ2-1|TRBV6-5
CASSYSSSGLTYNEQFF
TGTGCCAGCAGTTACTCCTCTAGCGGGCTGACCTACAATGAGCAGTTCTTC
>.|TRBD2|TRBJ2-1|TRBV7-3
CASSSTSGGEQFF
TGTGCCAGCAGCTCAACTAGCGGGGGTGAGCAGTTCTTC
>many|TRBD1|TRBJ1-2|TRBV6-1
CASRPSGTGALDYTF
TGTGCCAGCAGACCCTCCGGGACAGGGGCATTAGACTACACCTTC
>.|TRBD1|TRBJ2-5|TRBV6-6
CASSLRDSRLF
TGTGCCAGCAGTCTACGGGACAGCCGCCTCTTC
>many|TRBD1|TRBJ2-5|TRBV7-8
CASSSGQGQETQYF
TGTGCCAGCAGCTCAGGACAGGGACAAGAGACCCAGTACTTC
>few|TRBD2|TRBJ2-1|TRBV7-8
CASSRGRGAEGEQFF
TGTGCCAGCTCACGGGGGCGGGGGGCTGAGGGGGAGCAGTTCTTC
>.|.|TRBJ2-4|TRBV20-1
CSASRIGSAAKNIQYF
TGCAGTGCTAGCCGTATCGGGTCGGCGGCCAAAAACATTCAGTACTTC
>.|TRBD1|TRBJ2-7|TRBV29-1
CSVVGQGANYEQYF
TGCAGCGTTGTGGGACAGGGGGCAAACTACGAGCAGTACTTC
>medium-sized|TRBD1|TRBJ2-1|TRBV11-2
CASLSTRQGHLNEQFF
TGTGCCAGCCTAAGCACGCGACAGGGGCATCTCAATGAGCAGTTCTTC
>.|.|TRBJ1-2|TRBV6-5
CASSYGTTNYGYTF
TGTGCCAGCAGTTACGGGACAACTAACTATGGCTACACCTTC
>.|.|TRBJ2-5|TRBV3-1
CASSPLGGTQYF
TGTGCCAGCAGCCCCCTTGGAGGGACCCAGTACTTC
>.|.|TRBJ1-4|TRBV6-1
CASSDGATNEKLFF
TGTGCCAGCAGTGACGGGGCAACTAATGAAAAACTGTTTTTT
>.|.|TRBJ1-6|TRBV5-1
CASSLFSPYNSPLHF
TGCGCCAGCAGCTTGTTTTCCCCTTATAATTCACCCCTCCACTTT
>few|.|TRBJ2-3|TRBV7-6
CASSLGAGSPTDTQYF
TGTGCCAGCAGCTTAGGCGCAGGTTCCCCCACAGATACGCAGTATTTT
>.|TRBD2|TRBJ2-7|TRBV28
CATKRGTSEKYEQYF
TGTGCCACCAAGAGGGGGACTAGCGAGAAGTACGAGCAGTACTTC
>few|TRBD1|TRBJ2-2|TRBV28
CASSLWTGGRVTGELFF
TGTGCCAGCAGTTTATGGACAGGGGGCCGCGTCACCGGGGAGCTGTTTTTT
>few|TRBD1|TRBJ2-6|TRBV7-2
CASSLGDRAGANVLTF
TGTGCCAGCAGCTTAGGGGACAGGGCTGGGGCCAACGTCCTGACTTTC
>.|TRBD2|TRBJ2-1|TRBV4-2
CASSPRAGGSTYNEQFF
TGTGCCAGCAGCCCGCGAGCGGGAGGGTCTACCTACAATGAGCAGTTCTTC
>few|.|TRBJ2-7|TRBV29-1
CSVLKDGSYEQYF
TGCAGCGTTTTGAAGGACGGGTCCTACGAGCAGTACTTC
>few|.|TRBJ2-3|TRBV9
CASTVGGSTDTQYF
TGTGCCAGCACCGTTGGGGGGAGCACAGATACGCAGTATTTT
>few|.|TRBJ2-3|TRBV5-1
CASSPEGPRTDTQYF
TGCGCCAGCAGCCCCGAGGGCCCGAGGACAGATACGCAGTATTTT
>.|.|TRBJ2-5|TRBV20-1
CSATPEVQGGETQYF
TGCAGTGCTACCCCAGAGGTCCAGGGGGGAGAGACCCAGTACTTC
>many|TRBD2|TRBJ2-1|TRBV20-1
CSVSGAYSYNEQFF
TGCAGTGTCAGCGGGGCTTACTCCTACAATGAGCAGTTCTTC
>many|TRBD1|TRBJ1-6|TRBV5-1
CASSSDRDSPLHF
TGCGCCAGCAGCTCAGACAGGGATTCACCCCTCCACTTT
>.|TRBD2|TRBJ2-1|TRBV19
CASSPGLADKQFF
TGTGCCAGTTCTCCGGGACTAGCGGACAAGCAGTTCTTC
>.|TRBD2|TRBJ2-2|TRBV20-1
CSARDRIPPPSGSAGELFF
TGCAGTGCTAGAGATCGGATCCCCCCTCCTAGCGGGAGTGCCGGGGAGCTGTTTTTT
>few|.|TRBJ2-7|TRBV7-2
CASSLFVGISSYEQYF
TGTGCCAGCAGCTTATTTGTGGGGATTAGCTCCTACGAGCAGTACTTC
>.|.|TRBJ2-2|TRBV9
CASSVVGPTYGGELFF
TGTGCCAGCAGCGTAGTGGGACCGACATACGGTGGGGAGCTGTTTTTT
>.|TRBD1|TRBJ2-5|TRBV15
CATSGRDSILQETQYF
TGTGCCACCAGCGGCCGGGACAGCATCCTTCAAGAGACCCAGTACTTC
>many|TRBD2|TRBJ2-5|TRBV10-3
CAIRTSGPQAETQYF
TGTGCCATCAGAACTAGCGGACCACAAGCTGAGACCCAGTACTTC
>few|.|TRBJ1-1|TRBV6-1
CASREQGSGTEAFF
TGTGCCAGCAGAGAACAGGGCTCGGGCACTGAAGCTTTCTTT
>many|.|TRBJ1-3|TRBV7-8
CASSLIGLDVSGNTIYF
TGTGCCAGCAGCTTAATCGGCTTGGACGTCTCTGGAAACACCATATATTTT
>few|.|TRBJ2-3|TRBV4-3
CASSPVSTGTTQYF
TGCGCCAGCAGCCCCGTATCGACTGGGACTACGCAGTATTTT
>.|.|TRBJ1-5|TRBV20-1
CSAEDHTDF
TGCAGTGCTGAGGACCACACGGATTTT
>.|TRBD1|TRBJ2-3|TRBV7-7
CASSSGTGETQYF
TGTGCTAGCAGCTCGGGGACAGGCGAGACGCAGTATTTT
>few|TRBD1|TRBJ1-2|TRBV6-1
CASSDLRTGGGYTF
TGTGCCAGCAGTGATCTCCGGACAGGGGGAGGCTACACCTTC
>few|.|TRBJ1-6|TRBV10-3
CAISESGYLNSPLHF
TGTGCCATCAGTGAGTCGGGGTACCTTAATTCACCCCTCCACTTT
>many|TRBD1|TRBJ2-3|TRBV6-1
CASGPGTGGPDTQYF
TGTGCCAGCGGGCCCGGGACAGGGGGACCAGATACGCAGTATTTT
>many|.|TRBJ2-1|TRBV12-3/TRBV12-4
CASSFGASYNEQFF
TGTGCCAGCAGTTTCGGCGCCTCCTACAATGAGCAGTTCTTC
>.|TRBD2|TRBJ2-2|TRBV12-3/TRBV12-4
CASSLSGRTGELFF
TGTGCCAGCAGTTTAAGCGGGAGGACCGGGGAGCTGTTTTTT
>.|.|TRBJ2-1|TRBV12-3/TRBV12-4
CASSRGAATKNNEQFF
TGTGCCAGCAGTCGGGGAGCGGCGACAAAAAACAATGAGCAGTTCTTC
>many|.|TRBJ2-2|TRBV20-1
CSARDGFTRDAKSGELFF
TGCAGTGCTAGAGACGGCTTCACACGGGACGCAAAATCCGGGGAGCTGTTTTTT
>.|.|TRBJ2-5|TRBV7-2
CASSPEPRETQYF
TGTGCCAGCAGCCCGGAACCTCGGGAGACCCAGTACTTC
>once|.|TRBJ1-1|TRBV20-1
CSGSRTSYTEAFF
TGCAGTGGATCCCGCACCAGTTACACTGAAGCTTTCTTT
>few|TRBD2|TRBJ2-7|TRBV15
CATRSGSQYEQYF
TGTGCCACCAGAAGCGGGAGTCAGTACGAGCAGTACTTC
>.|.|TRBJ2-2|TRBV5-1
CASSNTAGIGELFF
TGCGCCAGCAGTAATACTGCAGGGATCGGGGAGCTGTTTTTT
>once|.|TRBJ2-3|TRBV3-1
CASSQERTQRDTQYF
TGTGCCAGCAGCCAAGAACGGACACAACGGGATACGCAGTATTTT